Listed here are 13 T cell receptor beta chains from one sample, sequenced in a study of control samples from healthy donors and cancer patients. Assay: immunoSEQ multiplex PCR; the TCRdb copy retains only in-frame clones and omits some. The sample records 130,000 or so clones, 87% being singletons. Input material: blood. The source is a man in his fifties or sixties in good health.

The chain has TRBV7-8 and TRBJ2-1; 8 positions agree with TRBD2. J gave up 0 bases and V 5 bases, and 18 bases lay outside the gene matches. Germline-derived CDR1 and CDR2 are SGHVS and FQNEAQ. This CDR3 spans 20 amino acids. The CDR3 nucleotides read TGTGCCAGCAGCGTCTCGGGACTAGTTCTCCCTCTTTTCTCCTACAATGAGCAGTTCTTC. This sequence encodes CASSVSGLVLPLFSYNEQFF.

DNA for the CDR3: TGTGCCAGCAGCTTCAATAGGGGAACTGAAGCTTTCTTT. Its protein is CASSFNRGTEAFF. The chain is built from TRBV11-2 and TRBJ1-1; perhaps TRBD1 as D (5 bases). The germline V gene has CDR1 SGHAT and CDR2 FQNNGV. The CDR3 has 13 amino acids. V dropped 3 bases and J dropped 5 bases, with 10 bases sitting between them.

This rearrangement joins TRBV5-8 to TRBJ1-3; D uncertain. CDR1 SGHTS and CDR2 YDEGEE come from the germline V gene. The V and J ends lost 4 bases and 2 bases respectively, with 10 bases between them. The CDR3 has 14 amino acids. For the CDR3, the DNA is TGTGCCAGCAGCCTTGGGTTAGCTGGAAACACCATATATTTT. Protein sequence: CASSLGLAGNTIYF.

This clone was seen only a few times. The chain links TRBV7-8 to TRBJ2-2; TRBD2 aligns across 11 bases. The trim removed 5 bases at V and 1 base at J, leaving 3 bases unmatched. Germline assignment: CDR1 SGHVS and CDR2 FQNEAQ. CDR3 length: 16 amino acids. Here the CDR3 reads CASSRGLAGNTGELFF. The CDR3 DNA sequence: TGTGCCAGCAGCCGAGGACTAGCGGGGAACACCGGGGAGCTGTTTTTT.

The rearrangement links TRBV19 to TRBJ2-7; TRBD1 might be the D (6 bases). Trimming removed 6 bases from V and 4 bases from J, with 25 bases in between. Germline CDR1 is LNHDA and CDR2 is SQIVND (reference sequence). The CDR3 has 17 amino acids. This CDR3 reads CASSQGQTLLTGYEQYF. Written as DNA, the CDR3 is TGTGCCAGTAGCCAAGGACAGACACTACTCACAGGGTACGAGCAGTACTTC.

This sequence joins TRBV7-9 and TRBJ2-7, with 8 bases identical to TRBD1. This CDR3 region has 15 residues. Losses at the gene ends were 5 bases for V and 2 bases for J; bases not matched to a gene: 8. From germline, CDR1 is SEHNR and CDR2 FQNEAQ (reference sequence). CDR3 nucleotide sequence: TGTGCCAGCAGCCCCCAGGCAGGGGGCCCCTACGAGCAGTACTTC. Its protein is CASSPQAGGPYEQYF.

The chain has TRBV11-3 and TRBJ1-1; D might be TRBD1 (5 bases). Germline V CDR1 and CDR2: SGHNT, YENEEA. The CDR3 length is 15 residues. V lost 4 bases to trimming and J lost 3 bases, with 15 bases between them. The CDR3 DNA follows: TGTGCCAGCAGCTCGACAGCCAGCCGCCACACTGAAGCTTTCTTT. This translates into CASSSTASRHTEAFF. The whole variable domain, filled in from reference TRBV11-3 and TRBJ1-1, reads EAGVVQSPRYKIIEKKQPVAFWCNPISGHNTLYWYLQNLGQGPELLIRYENEEAVDDSQLPKDRFSAERLKGVDSTLKIQPAELGDSAVYLCASSSTASRHTEAFFGQGTRLTVV.

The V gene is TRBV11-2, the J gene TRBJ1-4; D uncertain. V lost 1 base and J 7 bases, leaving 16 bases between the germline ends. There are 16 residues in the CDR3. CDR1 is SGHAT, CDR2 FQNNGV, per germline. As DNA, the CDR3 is TGTGCCAGCAGCTTAGGGGTGGGCAGAAATAGTGAAAAACTGTTTTTT. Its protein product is CASSLGVGRNSEKLFF.

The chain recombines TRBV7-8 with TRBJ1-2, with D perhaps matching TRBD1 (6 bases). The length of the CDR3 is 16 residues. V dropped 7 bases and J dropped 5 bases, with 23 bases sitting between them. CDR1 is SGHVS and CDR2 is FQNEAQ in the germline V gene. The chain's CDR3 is CASTPVTRGLGYGYTF. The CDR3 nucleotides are TGTGCCAGCACCCCCGTCACCCGGGGGCTTGGGTATGGCTACACCTTC.

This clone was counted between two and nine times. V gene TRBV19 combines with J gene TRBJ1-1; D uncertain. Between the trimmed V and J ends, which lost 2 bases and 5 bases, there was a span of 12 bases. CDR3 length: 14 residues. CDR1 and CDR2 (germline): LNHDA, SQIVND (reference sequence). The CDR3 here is CASSITVGSTEAFF. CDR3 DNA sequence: TGTGCCAGTAGTATAACTGTCGGGTCGACTGAAGCTTTCTTT.

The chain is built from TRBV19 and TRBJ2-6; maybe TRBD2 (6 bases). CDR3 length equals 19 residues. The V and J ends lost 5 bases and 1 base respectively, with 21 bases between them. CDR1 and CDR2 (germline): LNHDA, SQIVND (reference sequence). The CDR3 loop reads CASSYFHGGSRSGANVLTF. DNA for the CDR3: TGTGCCAGTAGTTACTTCCACGGGGGTAGTAGGTCTGGGGCCAACGTCCTGACTTTC.

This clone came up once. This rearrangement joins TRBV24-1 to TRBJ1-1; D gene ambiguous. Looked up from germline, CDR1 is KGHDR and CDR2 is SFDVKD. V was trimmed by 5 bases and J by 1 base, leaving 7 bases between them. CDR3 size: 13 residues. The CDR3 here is CATSGAGNTEAFF. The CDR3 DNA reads TGTGCCACCAGTGGGGCGGGGAACACTGAAGCTTTCTTT.

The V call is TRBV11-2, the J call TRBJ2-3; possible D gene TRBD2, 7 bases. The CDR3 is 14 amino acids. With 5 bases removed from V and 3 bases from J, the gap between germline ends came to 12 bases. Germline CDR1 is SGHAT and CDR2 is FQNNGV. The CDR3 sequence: CASSLGGATDTQYF. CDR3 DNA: TGTGCCAGCAGCCTAGGGGGGGCAACAGATACGCAGTATTTT.